Listed below are T cell receptor beta chains from one sample, sequenced in a study of T cells in Graves' hyperthyroidism and ophthalmopathy. One entry per CDR3 protein results from TCRdb running MiXCR on the multiplex PCR reads. Of under 350,000 distinct CDR3 sequences listed, more than 15% were seen once; the top ten hold over 50%. The material sequenced was blood. The receptors here all came from a woman aged 55 to 70 with Graves' ophthalmopathy. Both conserved end residues are part of each CDR3. A D gene is named only where the DNA matches it firmly. Not all rows give a size; the values are once, few, many and, for expanded clones, a class.

>TRBV9|16|TRBD1|few|TRBJ2-1
TGTGCCAGCAGCGTGACAGGGGGCCCTTTTTTCCATGAGCAGTTCTTC
CASSVTGGPFFHEQFF
>TRBV30|17|TRBD2|few|TRBJ2-1
TGTGCCTGGACCCTAGCGGGAGGACCCAGCTCCTACAATGAGCAGTTCTTC
CAWTLAGGPSSYNEQFF
>TRBV3-1|14|TRBD1|many|TRBJ1-4
TGTGCCAGCAGCCTTCGGACAGGGAACGAAAAACTGTTTTTT
CASSLRTGNEKLFF
>TRBV9|13|TRBD1|many|TRBJ2-7
TGTGCCAGCAGCTGGGGACAGGGTTACGAGCAGTACTTC
CASSWGQGYEQYF
>TRBV6-2/TRBV6-3|13|NA|many|TRBJ2-5
TGTGCCAGCAGTTTATGGCAGCAAGAGACCCAGTACTTC
CASSLWQQETQYF
>TRBV5-1|15|NA|many|TRBJ2-3
TGCGCCAGCAGGAGTTACAAGACTCGCACAGATACGCAGTATTTT
CASRSYKTRTDTQYF
>TRBV5-1|13|NA|few|TRBJ2-5
TGCGCCAGCTCGGCGGAGTACCAAGAGACCCAGTACTTC
CASSAEYQETQYF
>TRBV24-1|16|NA|few|TRBJ2-2
TGTGCCACCAGTGATCGGGGACCTCGTAGTACCGGGGAGCTGTTTTTT
CATSDRGPRSTGELFF
>TRBV7-2|16|TRBD1|many|TRBJ1-6
TGTGCCAGCAGCCATATTTGGACAGGGGAGACTTCACCCCTCCACTTT
CASSHIWTGETSPLHF
>TRBV20-1|17|NA|few|TRBJ1-3
TGCAGTGCTAGAGATACACGGACGGGGAAAGATGGAAACACCATATATTTT
CSARDTRTGKDGNTIYF
>TRBV19|14|NA|NA|TRBJ2-2
TGTGCCAGTAGGGCGGACTACGACACCGGGGAGCTGTTTTTT
CASRADYDTGELFF
>TRBV9|13|NA|few|TRBJ2-3
TGTGCCAGCAGCGTAGCCCAGGCTTATACGCAGTATTTT
CASSVAQAYTQYF
>TRBV3-1|12|NA|few|TRBJ2-7
TGTGCCAGCAGGCAGGGGCTCGGCGAGCAGTACTTC
CASRQGLGEQYF
>TRBV10-3|14|TRBD1|NA|TRBJ1-1
TGTGCCATCAGTGATGACAGGGGGCCGACTGAAGCTTTCTTT
CAISDDRGPTEAFF
>TRBV4-3|15|TRBD1|NA|TRBJ2-1
TGCGCCAGCAGCCCCACAGGGGGCTCCTACAATGAGCAGTTCTTC
CASSPTGGSYNEQFF
>TRBV7-6|15|NA|few|TRBJ1-1
TGTGCCAGCAGCCTACCGCCGGGCATAAACACTGAAGCTTTCTTT
CASSLPPGINTEAFF
>TRBV7-2|16|TRBD1|many|TRBJ1-2
TGTGCCAGCAGCCCGCGGACAGGGATAACGAACTATGGCTACACCTTC
CASSPRTGITNYGYTF
>TRBV6-2/TRBV6-3|17|TRBD2|few|TRBJ2-3
TGTGCCAGCAGTTACCATCTAAGCGGGGCCCGCTCAGATACGCAGTATTTT
CASSYHLSGARSDTQYF
>TRBV3-1|16|TRBD2|once|TRBJ2-7
TGTGCCAGCAGCCTAGGGACTAGCGGGAGTAAAAACGAGCAGTACTTC
CASSLGTSGSKNEQYF
>TRBV6-2/TRBV6-3|13|NA|many|TRBJ2-7
TGTGCCAGCAGTTACAAGGATTTGGGGGAGCAGTACTTC
CASSYKDLGEQYF
>TRBV7-8|15|NA|NA|TRBJ2-5
TGTGCCAGCAGCCGATTCCGGGACAACCAAGAGACCCAGTACTTC
CASSRFRDNQETQYF
>TRBV4-2|15|NA|many|TRBJ2-7
TGTGCCAGCAGCCAAGATAGGGCCGCCCAGGGGGAGCAGTACTTC
CASSQDRAAQGEQYF
>TRBV28|13|NA|many|TRBJ2-7
TGTGCCAGCAGTTTAGTAACTGGCTACGAGCAGTACTTC
CASSLVTGYEQYF
>TRBV7-3|14|NA|few|TRBJ2-6
TGTGCCAGCAGCTTACTCGCGGGGGCCAACGTCCTGACTTTC
CASSLLAGANVLTF
>TRBV29-1|13|NA|many|TRBJ1-2
TGCAGCGTAGCTCTGTGGGGGTCCAATGGCTACACCTTC
CSVALWGSNGYTF
>TRBV11-2|19|TRBD2|NA|TRBJ2-2
TGTGCCAGCAGCTTCCGACCGGGACTAGCGGGAGTTAGCACCGGGGAGCTGTTTTTT
CASSFRPGLAGVSTGELFF
>TRBV20-1|14|NA|many|TRBJ2-5
TGCAGTGCTAGTTTCGGGGGATCCCAAGAGACCCAGTACTTC
CSASFGGSQETQYF
>TRBV7-8|15|NA|many|TRBJ1-4
TGTGCCAGCAGCTTAGCACCCGGGCGTTTTGAAAAACTGTTTTTT
CASSLAPGRFEKLFF
>TRBV7-2|15|TRBD1|many|TRBJ2-7
TGTGCCAGCAGCTTACGACAGGGGAGATCCTACGAGCAGTACTTC
CASSLRQGRSYEQYF
>TRBV5-1|15|NA|NA|TRBJ2-3
TGCGCCAGCAGCGCCACGGCATCTAGCACAGATACGCAGTATTTT
CASSATASSTDTQYF
>TRBV9|16|TRBD1|few|TRBJ2-2
TGTGCCAGCAGCGTAGGGACAGGGGCCAACACCGGGGAGCTGTTTTTT
CASSVGTGANTGELFF
>TRBV29-1|13|NA|few|TRBJ1-1
TGCAGCGTTAAGCAGGGGCTCAACACTGAAGCTTTCTTT
CSVKQGLNTEAFF
>TRBV28|13|NA|NA|TRBJ1-1
TGTGCCACCCAGGAACAGCAGAACACTGAAGCTTTCTTT
CATQEQQNTEAFF
>TRBV7-2|14|NA|once|TRBJ2-7
TGTGCCAGCAGCTTGGACAGGACGGGGGGCGAGCAGTACTTC
CASSLDRTGGEQYF
>TRBV11-2|15|TRBD2|many|TRBJ2-3
TGTGCCAGCAGCTTAGGGGGGGGGAGCACAGATACGCAGTATTTT
CASSLGGGSTDTQYF
>TRBV6-1|15|TRBD1|many|TRBJ1-3
TGTGCCAGCAGGGACTGGACAGGGGGAGGAAACACCATATATTTT
CASRDWTGGGNTIYF
>TRBV7-2|17|TRBD1|many|TRBJ2-2
TGTGCCAGCAGCTTATTCGTGACAGGGGGTAACACCGGGGAGCTGTTTTTT
CASSLFVTGGNTGELFF
>TRBV11-2|15|NA|few|TRBJ2-2
TGTGCCAGCAGCTTCTGGGGCGGGAACACCGGGGAGCTGTTTTTT
CASSFWGGNTGELFF
>TRBV6-2/TRBV6-3|14|NA|NA|TRBJ1-2
TGTGCCAGCAGTTACGGAATGGCTAACTATGGCTACACCTTC
CASSYGMANYGYTF
>TRBV7-2|14|NA|many|TRBJ1-1
TGTGCCAGCAGCTTAGAGGGAAGGGGCGCTGAAGCTTTCTTT
CASSLEGRGAEAFF
>TRBV4-3|14|NA|NA|TRBJ2-1
TGCGCCAGCAGCCAAGGGCGAGGCTACAATGAGCAGTTCTTC
CASSQGRGYNEQFF
>TRBV4-1|15|TRBD1|few|TRBJ2-4
TGCGCCAGCACAAGGACAGGGGAAGGCAAAAACATTCAGTACTTC
CASTRTGEGKNIQYF
>TRBV6-2/TRBV6-3|14|NA|NA|TRBJ1-5
TGTGCCAGCAGTACAGTCCCTCGGGATCAGCCCCAGCATTTT
CASSTVPRDQPQHF
>TRBV5-1|16|NA|many|TRBJ2-3
TGCGCCAGCAGCCGGCCGCTAGGGACGGAACGACATACGCAGTATTTT
CASSRPLGTERHTQYF
>TRBV20-1|13|NA|NA|TRBJ2-4
TGCAGTGCTAGGATCTCAGGAGGGAACATTCAGTACTTC
CSARISGGNIQYF